This is a list of T cell receptor beta chains from one sample in a study of cytotoxic CD8 clonotypes in ibrutinib-treated CLL. Profiling relied on immunoSEQ multiplex PCR, and the TCRdb table lists in-frame clones only, not all of them. The sample holds roughly 180,000 clones, less than 85% seen once. The sample consisted of PBMCs, taken after 24 months of ibrutinib treatment. These receptors originate from a human donor with chronic lymphocytic leukemia. The CDR3 runs from the conserved cysteine through the conserved F or W. A D gene is named only where the DNA matches it firmly. The listing skips clone size in some rows; elsewhere it reads once, few, many or a size class.

D,V,J,size,DNA,CDR3
TRBD1,TRBV7-8,TRBJ2-1,once,TGTGCCAGCAGCTGGGCCGGGACAGATTATAATGAGCAGTTCTTC,CASSWAGTDYNEQFF
TRBD1,TRBV19,TRBJ1-5,.,TGTGCCAGTAGTATAGGCGGGACAGACAATCAGCCCCAGCATTTT,CASSIGGTDNQPQHF
.,TRBV5-1,TRBJ2-1,few,TGCGCCAGCAGCTACACGGATGAGCAGTTCTTC,CASSYTDEQFF
TRBD2,TRBV5-1,TRBJ2-7,.,TGCGCCAGCAGCTCCGGGACTAGCGGCTACGAGCAGTACTTC,CASSSGTSGYEQYF
TRBD2,TRBV5-1,TRBJ2-3,once,TGCGCCAGCAGCCCCCGGGAGGGAGGTGGCACAGATACGCAGTATTTT,CASSPREGGGTDTQYF
TRBD1,TRBV5-1,TRBJ1-1,.,TGCGCCAGCAGCCGGGGACAGGGATTCACTGAAGCTTTCTTT,CASSRGQGFTEAFF
.,TRBV28,TRBJ2-7,.,TGTGCCAGCAGTTCCAGATCTGAGAGGACCTACGAGCAGTACTTC,CASSSRSERTYEQYF
TRBD1,TRBV28,TRBJ1-2,.,TGTGCCAGCAGTCTTTGGGCAGGGGGCAGGGGCTACACCTTC,CASSLWAGGRGYTF
TRBD2,TRBV18,TRBJ2-1,.,TGTGCCAGCTCACCTTTAGCGGGAGAAGTCGATGAGCAGTTCTTC,CASSPLAGEVDEQFF
TRBD1,TRBV28,TRBJ1-2,few,TGTGCCAGCACCTACCCCCGGACAGGGACTTATGGCTACACCTTC,CASTYPRTGTYGYTF
.,TRBV4-1,TRBJ2-7,.,TGCGCCAGCAGCCAAGTTATAGCAGGGAAGTACGAGCAGTACTTC,CASSQVIAGKYEQYF
.,TRBV30,TRBJ1-2,.,TGTGCCTGGACCACCCCCCAGAGGGGCGCCTATGGCTACACCTTC,CAWTTPQRGAYGYTF
TRBD1,TRBV19,TRBJ1-5,few,TGTGCCAGTAGTAAAGGACAGGGGGAAATTCTACTTCAGCCCCAGCATTTT,CASSKGQGEILLQPQHF
.,TRBV6-6,TRBJ2-3,.,TGTGCCAGCAGTTCCCCCCTTTCGACAGGAGGGGATACGCAGTATTTT,CASSSPLSTGGDTQYF
TRBD1,TRBV5-1,TRBJ2-3,.,TGCGCCAGCAGCCCGGGACAGGGGACGCAGTATTTT,CASSPGQGTQYF
.,TRBV7-3,TRBJ1-1,.,TGTGCCAGCAGCCCGCGAGCCAGGATGAACACTGAAGCTTTCTTT,CASSPRARMNTEAFF
.,TRBV2,TRBJ1-6,few,TGTGCCAGCAGTGGCCGGATCAGGAGGGATTCACCCCTCCACTTT,CASSGRIRRDSPLHF
.,TRBV18,TRBJ2-3,.,TGTGCCAGCTCACCAAATTCAGATACGCAGTATTTT,CASSPNSDTQYF
TRBD1,TRBV27,TRBJ2-7,.,TGTGCCAGCAGCCCAGGGGGCAACTACGAGCAGTACTTC,CASSPGGNYEQYF
TRBD2,TRBV30,TRBJ2-5,once,TGTGCCTGGAGTCCCCAGCAGGGTGCGGGAGTGGACTTC,CAWSPQQGAGVDF
.,TRBV30,TRBJ2-7,.,TGTGCCTGGATACCCAGGGTAAACAGCGAGCAGTACTTC,CAWIPRVNSEQYF
.,TRBV25-1,TRBJ2-1,.,TGTGCCAGCAGTGAATATAACGGTGAGCAGTTCTTC,CASSEYNGEQFF
TRBD1,TRBV6-5,TRBJ1-2,few,TGTGCCAGCAGTTACGGGACAGGCTGGGGCTACACCTTC,CASSYGTGWGYTF
.,TRBV6-5,TRBJ2-1,once,TGTGCCAGCAGTTACCTTTCCTACAATGAGCAGTTCTTC,CASSYLSYNEQFF
TRBD1,TRBV6-4,TRBJ1-5,.,TGTGCCAGCAGCCCGGACAGGGGCGTAGGTCAGCCCCAGCATTTT,CASSPDRGVGQPQHF
TRBD2,TRBV29-1,TRBJ2-2,.,TGCAGCGTTGCAGTTTTGACTAGCGGGGGCCTGAACACCGGGGAGCTGTTTTTT,CSVAVLTSGGLNTGELFF
.,TRBV30,TRBJ2-3,few,TGTGCCTGGAGTGTACCCCCCACAGATACGCAGTATTTT,CAWSVPPTDTQYF
TRBD1,TRBV6-6,TRBJ1-2,.,TGTGCCAGCAGTTACAGGGAGACAGGGTATGGCTACACCTTC,CASSYRETGYGYTF
.,TRBV7-9,TRBJ1-2,.,TGTGCCACCCAGACGGGGAGGAACTATGGCTACACCTTC,CATQTGRNYGYTF
.,TRBV7-2,TRBJ2-5,once,TGTGCCAGCAGTTTTAAGGAGACCCAGTACTTC,CASSFKETQYF
TRBD1,TRBV7-3,TRBJ2-1,.,TGTGCCAGCAGCTTAGACAGGGAGTCCTACAATGAGCAGTTCTTC,CASSLDRESYNEQFF
.,TRBV5-4,TRBJ2-1,.,TGTGCCAGCAGCTTGGGACAGATCAATGAGCAGTTCTTC,CASSLGQINEQFF
.,TRBV6-4,TRBJ1-2,.,TGTGCCAGCAGTGACCATATGGAGCGAACGAGTAGCTACACCTTC,CASSDHMERTSSYTF
.,TRBV19,TRBJ2-7,.,TGTGCCAGTAAAGGTCAGGGGATGACCTACGAGCAGTACTTC,CASKGQGMTYEQYF
.,TRBV6-5,TRBJ1-5,few,TGTGCCAGCAGTTACAACCCATATAGCAATCAGCCCCAGCATTTT,CASSYNPYSNQPQHF
.,TRBV5-1,TRBJ1-3,.,TGCGCCAGCAGCTTGGTGGGGGTAGCTGGAAACACCATATATTTT,CASSLVGVAGNTIYF
.,TRBV7-3,TRBJ2-1,.,TGTGCCAGCAGCCCTCCCCCAACTAGTGCGTCCTACAATGAGCAGTTCTTC,CASSPPPTSASYNEQFF
.,TRBV19,TRBJ2-1,.,TGTGCCAGTAGTGTGGGGAGCAGCACCTACAATGAGCAGTTCTTC,CASSVGSSTYNEQFF
.,TRBV28,TRBJ2-7,once,TGTGCCAGCAGTTTATCCCCCCGTTTGGACGAGCAGTACTTC,CASSLSPRLDEQYF
.,TRBV27,TRBJ2-5,.,TGTGCCAGCAGCCCCACCCGGACGTACCAAGAGACCCAGTACTTC,CASSPTRTYQETQYF
TRBD1,TRBV5-6,TRBJ2-7,once,TGTGCCAGCAGCACAGGGGGCAGAAACTACGAGCAGTACTTC,CASSTGGRNYEQYF
.,TRBV13,TRBJ1-2,.,TGTGCCAGCAGCTTATGGGGGGCCTATGGCTACACCTTC,CASSLWGAYGYTF
.,TRBV30,TRBJ1-2,.,TGTGCCTGGGCACACGAGTTCTCTAACTATGGCTACACCTTC,CAWAHEFSNYGYTF
.,TRBV12-1,TRBJ2-2,.,TGTGCCAGCAGCTTGGGGGGACAGGGAGGGACCGGGGAGCTGTTTTTT,CASSLGGQGGTGELFF
.,TRBV5-1,TRBJ1-5,many,TGCGCCAGCAGCTTGTTCAGGGGTCAGCCCCAGCATTTT,CASSLFRGQPQHF
.,TRBV28,TRBJ1-1,.,TGTGCCAGCGGCTCGCTTGGACGGGGGGATTCTGAAGCTTTCTTT,CASGSLGRGDSEAFF
.,TRBV21-1,TRBJ1-6,few,TGTGCCAGCAGCGATCTGTATAGCTCCTATAATTCACCCCTCCACTTT,CASSDLYSSYNSPLHF
TRBD1,TRBV29-1,TRBJ2-1,many,TGCAGCGTTGGTGGGTACGGACAGGCGTACAATGAGCAGTTCTTC,CSVGGYGQAYNEQFF
TRBD1,TRBV6-6,TRBJ1-2,.,TGTGCCAGCAGACAAGGGACAGCTTATGGCTACACCTTC,CASRQGTAYGYTF
.,TRBV6-1,TRBJ2-3,.,TGTGCCAGCAGCCCACAGGTTGGACGAACAGATACGCAGTATTTT,CASSPQVGRTDTQYF
.,TRBV5-1,TRBJ2-2,.,TGCGCCAGCAGCGTGACGGGACTTATCTTCGGCGGGGAGCTGTTTTTT,CASSVTGLIFGGELFF
.,TRBV6-5,TRBJ2-3,.,TGTGCCAGCAGTAGCCGAGGGGGAGGGCCAGATACGCAGTATTTT,CASSSRGGGPDTQYF
.,TRBV6-6,TRBJ1-2,.,TGTGCCAGCAGTGACCCCGGGGGGGGTAACTATGGCTACACCTTC,CASSDPGGGNYGYTF
TRBD1,TRBV7-6,TRBJ2-3,.,TGTGCCAGCAGCCTCAGGACAGGGGCCTTTCTCTACACAGATACGCAGTATTTT,CASSLRTGAFLYTDTQYF
TRBD2,TRBV7-2,TRBJ2-3,.,TGTGCCAGCAGCTTAGTAGGTAGCGGGGTGAGCACAGATACGCAGTATTTT,CASSLVGSGVSTDTQYF
TRBD2,TRBV19,TRBJ2-1,.,TGTGCCAGTAGAATAGCGGGGGGGAGCTCCTACAATGAGCAGTTCTTC,CASRIAGGSSYNEQFF
.,TRBV10-1,TRBJ1-1,.,TGCGCCAGCAGTGAGTCCGGGACTAGGAACACTGAAGCTTTCTTT,CASSESGTRNTEAFF
.,TRBV28,TRBJ2-7,.,TGTGCCAGCAGTTTAATACAGGGCGGTAGCAACGAGCAGTACTTC,CASSLIQGGSNEQYF
.,TRBV27,TRBJ1-2,.,TGTGCCAGCAGTTTTGGGATGGGGGACGGCTACACCTTC,CASSFGMGDGYTF
TRBD1,TRBV5-1,TRBJ1-2,.,TGCGCCAGCGAAACAGGGGGCGGCTATGGCTACACCTTC,CASETGGGYGYTF